This TCR beta chain was sequenced for a study of early T cells in non-severe SARS-CoV-2 infection. Study summary: Bulk RNA from unsorted whole blood was sequenced; chains were unpaired.

This clonotype has ten or more counts. Its antigen is unidentified. Findings and limits, study-wide: The study's VDJdb matching favored anti-spike CD8 responses and missed private and CD4 specificities.

Individual cDNA molecules received unique molecular identifiers. TCRdb re-called the 5' RACE reads with MiXCR, one entry per CDR3 protein. The profile shows about 28,000 distinct CDR3 sequences, 6% of them singletons. This TCR was recovered from an adult who was a healthcare worker with PCR-confirmed SARS-CoV-2 infection or an uninfected control (not recorded which). The sequenced sample was whole blood, obtained at baseline.

The chain's CDR3 is CASSVGLGEPQHF. The CDR3 DNA reads as TGTGCCAGCAGCGTAGGGTTGGGGGAGCCCCAGCATTTT. The chain carries TRBV9 and TRBJ1-5, with D possibly being TRBD1 (5 bases). The length of the CDR3 is 13 residues. V was clipped by 0 bases and J by 8 bases, with 9 bases between them. Per the germline V gene, CDR1 is SGDLS and CDR2 is YYNGEE.